Listed below are T cell receptor beta chains from one sample, sequenced in a study of cytomegalovirus exposure and HLA in healthy donors. Here immunoSEQ multiplex PCR was the method, and the copy in TCRdb shows in-frame clones only, minus some. This repertoire shows tens of thousands of clones, around 95% found once; its top ten account for almost 6%. Sample: PBMCs. The receptors were gathered from a woman under 30 in good health and CMV-seropositive. Each CDR3 is given with its conserved first and last residue. The D gene is left open where the match is weak. Size values are once, few and many counts, or a class for expanded clones, and some rows have none.

clone_size j_call v_call d_call cdr3_nt cdr3_aa
- TRBJ1-1 TRBV6-4 - TGTGCCAGCAGTGTAGCACCCTACACTGAAGCTTTCTTT CASSVAPYTEAFF
- TRBJ2-5 TRBV4-1 - TGCGCCAGCAGCCAAGGGCCACAAGAGACCCAGTACTTC CASSQGPQETQYF
- TRBJ2-7 TRBV4-2 TRBD1 TGTGCCAGCAGCTGGGACAGGGCCTACGAGCAGTACTTC CASSWDRAYEQYF
- TRBJ2-3 TRBV28 TRBD2 TGTGCCAGCAGTCCTCTAGCGGGGACCACAGATACGCAGTATTTT CASSPLAGTTDTQYF
- TRBJ1-2 TRBV28 - TGTGCCAGCAGTTTAGAGGGGGGGGCGGTCCCCTATGGCTACACCTTC CASSLEGGAVPYGYTF
- TRBJ2-5 TRBV4-2 - TGTGCCAGCAGCTCCCCCGGGAGCGCCGGGGAGACCCAGTACTTC CASSSPGSAGETQYF
- TRBJ1-2 TRBV6-1 - TGTGCCAGCAGTGAAGCGGGTTCAGGGTCTTATTATGGCTACACCTTC CASSEAGSGSYYGYTF
few TRBJ2-5 TRBV28 - TGTGCCAGCAGCCGATGGGACCAGGGGATCGGAGCAGAGACCCAGTACTTC CASSRWDQGIGAETQYF
- TRBJ2-1 TRBV13 TRBD1 TGTGCCAGCAGGACCGGGACAGGGGTCAATGAGCAGTTCTTC CASRTGTGVNEQFF
- TRBJ1-2 TRBV5-1 - TGCGCCAGCAGCTTGGGCAGGGGTGTAAAGGGCTACACCTTC CASSLGRGVKGYTF
- TRBJ2-1 TRBV15 TRBD2 TGTGCCACCAGCAGAGATTGGGGACTAGCGGGAACAAGCTCCTACAATGAGCAGTTCTTC CATSRDWGLAGTSSYNEQFF
- TRBJ2-1 TRBV10-3 TRBD1 TGTGCCATCGGGGACAGGGGGTTGGTTGAGCAGTTCTTC CAIGDRGLVEQFF
- TRBJ2-1 TRBV7-2 TRBD2 TGTGCCAGCAGCTTAGCTGCGGGAGCGGTTCCCAATGAGCAGTTCTTC CASSLAAGAVPNEQFF
- TRBJ2-7 TRBV5-1 - TGCGCCAGCAGCTTTAGTAGCGGACCAACCCCCTACGAGCAGTACTTC CASSFSSGPTPYEQYF
- TRBJ2-7 TRBV28 TRBD1 TGTGCCAGCAGTTTATACAGGGGACCCTACGAGCAGTACTTC CASSLYRGPYEQYF